The source of this T cell receptor beta chain is a study of blood T cell repertoires in COVID-19. Study in general: Researchers got acute and convalescent COVID-19 samples from the United States, Italy and Spain. The analysed material was cDNA or gDNA that came from T cells, B-cell-depleted T cells, or PBMCs.

The germline CDR1 and CDR2 sequences are LNHNV and YYDKDF (reference sequence). J lost 4 bases, V lost 1 base, and 9 bases had no gene match. This CDR3 contains 17 residues. The repertoire was sequenced with immunoSEQ multiplex PCR; TCRdb's copy has only in-frame clones and lacks some. The sample lists about 240,000 clones, around 87% seen once, with around 9.6% in the top ten. Seattle patient enrollment occurred during active infection, with longitudinal follow-up thereafter. The TCR originated in a woman aged 50 to 65 with COVID-19, enrolled during active disease. Sequencing input: peripheral blood. The rearrangement uses TRBV15 and TRBJ1-3, with TRBD1 matching 8 bases. As DNA, the CDR3 is TGTGCCACCAGCAGAGGAGACAGGGGCGGATCGGGAAACACCATATATTTT. As protein: CATSRGDRGGSGNTIYF.